This TCR beta chain came from a study of early T cells in non-severe SARS-CoV-2 infection. Study-level information: Unsorted whole blood bulk RNA was sequenced, with unpaired chains.

Overall study findings and caveats: The VDJdb matching leaned toward anti-spike CD8 responses and overlooked private and CD4 specificities.

The sample holds many counts of this clonotype. What it binds is not known. Germline V gene data show CDR1 as MNHEY and CDR2 as SVGEGT. Trimming at V came to 4 bases and at J to 3 bases, leaving 6 bases not matched to a gene. This CDR3 has 16 amino acids. Via MiXCR, TCRdb re-called the 5' RACE reads, giving one row per CDR3 protein. Among tens of thousands of distinct CDR3 sequences, about 12% were seen once, and the ten largest hold approximately 2.5%. The V and J genes are TRBV6-2 or TRBV6-3 and TRBJ2-1; 10 bases align to TRBD1. The receptor was isolated from an adult who was a healthcare worker with PCR-confirmed SARS-CoV-2 infection or an uninfected control (not recorded which). Specimen: whole blood, collected at baseline. For the CDR3, the DNA is TGTGCCAGCAGTTTGCCCCGGGACAGGGGCTACAATGAGCAGTTCTTC. It codes for CASSLPRDRGYNEQFF.